The 3 T cell receptor beta chains presented below share a single source sample, sequenced in a study of blood T cell repertoires in COVID-19. Produced via immunoSEQ multiplex PCR; TCRdb's table is partial and in-frame only. The top ten clones hold about 20% of a sample with just over 60,000 clones, 65% to 85% of them seen once. Sample: peripheral blood. All receptors come from an elderly woman with active or convalescent COVID-19.

The V gene is TRBV6-5, the J gene TRBJ1-2, with D tentatively TRBD1 (5 bases). Looked up from germline, CDR1 is MNHEY and CDR2 is SVGAGI. V lost 5 bases and J lost 6, with 10 bases in between. The CDR3 has 12 residues. CDR3 DNA sequence: TGTGCCAGCAGTAACAGGCCGGATGGCTACACCTTC. It translates to CASSNRPDGYTF.

This clone occurred a few times. CDR3 in amino acids: CASSRGQGAYQPQHF. CDR3 coding DNA: TGTGCCAGTAGTAGGGGACAGGGGGCCTATCAGCCCCAGCATTTT. The chain has TRBV19 and TRBJ1-5; 12 nucleotides align to TRBD1. CDR1 is LNHDA, CDR2 SQIVND, per germline (reference sequence). J was trimmed by 5 bases and V by 4 bases; bases with no gene match: 3. The CDR3 is 15 residues long.

This chain links TRBV27 with TRBJ1-1; perhaps TRBD1 as D (6 bases). CDR3 length equals 16 residues. The germline CDR1 and CDR2 sequences are MNHEY and SMNVEV (reference sequence). Trimming removed 6 bases at V and 2 bases at J, with 19 bases between. The CDR3 region is CASRLMGIQGNTEAFF. DNA for the CDR3: TGTGCCAGCAGGCTTATGGGGATACAGGGAAACACTGAAGCTTTCTTT.